This T cell receptor (beta chain) was sequenced for a study of cytomegalovirus exposure and HLA in healthy donors. Germline V gene sequence: CDR1 SGDLS, CDR2 YYNGEE. The CDR3 loop spans 16 amino acids. The V end was cut by 4 bases, the J end by 0 bases, with 11 bases between. Regarding donors, all were healthy bone marrow donors. With regard to this clone: The antigen is unknown.

Study-wide points: In a later analysis, V- and J-gene trimming of beta chains associated with a DCLRE1C missense variant, replicated independently.

The PCR ran on 60 Vbeta and 13 Jbeta primers. Profiled with immunoSEQ multiplex PCR; TCRdb holds only in-frame clones, not every one. The sample contains around 79,000 clones, 60% to 75% of which appear only once. The genes are TRBV9 and TRBJ2-6; D gene ambiguous. The receptor was derived from a woman aged 40 to 49 in good health and CMV-seropositive. Source material: PBMCs. The CDR3 sequence is CASSNIHSSGANVLTF. The CDR3, as DNA: TGTGCCAGCAGCAACATACACAGCTCTGGGGCCAACGTCCTGACTTTC.